This passage covers 6 T cell receptor beta chains from one sample sequenced in a study of T cell repertoires in cytomegalovirus infection. MiXCR was run by TCRdb on the reads, yielding one entry per CDR3 protein. The repertoire holds about 97,000 distinct CDR3 sequences, approximately 15% seen once, with around 8.2% in the top ten. Sequencing was carried out using PBMCs. These receptors were obtained from a human donor in good health (CMV status not recorded). Some clones in this sample may be carry-over from other donors' samples.

The sample holds many counts of this clonotype. The chain couples TRBV7-2 to TRBJ2-5, with 13 bases identical to TRBD2. Germline values: CDR1 SGHTA, CDR2 FQGNSA. Unmatched junction bases numbered 3, after V lost 1 base and J lost 1 base. This CDR3 spans 17 amino acids. The CDR3 spells CASSLVGTSGTQETQYF. The CDR3 nucleotides read TGTGCCAGCAGCTTAGTCGGGACTAGCGGGACCCAAGAGACCCAGTACTTC.

The chain couples TRBV28 to TRBJ2-7; maybe TRBD1 (5 bases). V lost 1 base, J lost 0 bases, and 7 bases lay in between. Germline V CDR1 and CDR2: MDHEN, SYDVKM. CDR3 length: 14 residues. The CDR3 coding sequence is TGTGCCAGCAGTTTATCTGGGGCCTCCTACGAGCAGTACTTC. Amino acid sequence: CASSLSGASYEQYF. The whole variable domain, remainder taken from reference TRBV28 and TRBJ2-7, is DVKVTQSSRYLVKRTGEKVFLECVQDMDHENMFWYRQDPGLGLRLIYFSYDVKMKEKGDIPEGYSVSREKKERFSLILESASTNQTSMYLCASSLSGASYEQYFGPGTRLTVT.

This clonotype was detected many times. Here the CDR3 DNA reads TGTGCCAGCAGTTTTTCCCCCTTTCTAGCGGGGGCTTACGAGCAGTACTTC. Translating gives CASSFSPFLAGAYEQYF. This sequence joins TRBV12-3 or TRBV12-4 and TRBJ2-7; TRBD2 aligns across 10 bases. The CDR3 has 17 residues. Trimming at V came to 3 bases and at J to 4 bases, leaving 12 bases not matched to a gene.

This clonotype was counted only a few times. This chain connects TRBV28 to TRBJ1-1, with D maybe TRBD1 (5 bases). CDR1 MDHEN and CDR2 SYDVKM come from the germline V gene. The CDR3 covers 13 residues. V lost 3 bases to trimming and J lost 6 bases, with 11 bases between them. The CDR3 DNA follows: TGTGCCAGCAGTTTGGGGGACGCGGCTGAAGCTTTCTTT. It is translated as CASSLGDAAEAFF.

The gene calls are TRBV11-1 and TRBJ2-1, with TRBD1 matching over 10 bases. The CDR3 is 16 residues long. V was clipped by 4 bases and J by 2 bases; unmatched bases: 5. Germline CDR1 SGHAT, CDR2 FQDESV (reference sequence). The CDR3 DNA reads TGTGCCAGCAGCTCGCGGACAGGGGGAGCCTACAATGAGCAGTTCTTC. Its translation is CASSSRTGGAYNEQFF.

The chain employs TRBV27 and TRBJ2-1, with 7 bases identical to TRBD2. This CDR3 has 16 amino acids. Trimming at V came to 4 bases and at J to 1 base, leaving 7 bases not matched to a gene. The V gene's germline CDR1 is MNHEY and CDR2 SMNVEV (reference sequence). CDR3 nucleotides: TGTGCCAGCAGTTCCCTCAGGGAGGGGTCCTACAATGAGCAGTTCTTC. It is translated as CASSSLREGSYNEQFF.